Below are 4 T cell receptor beta chains sequenced from a single sample in a study of shared clonotypes between healthy human individuals. TCRdb keeps only in-frame clones here, not all; method: immunoSEQ multiplex PCR. The table has 800,000 to 1,200,000 clones, more than 75% seen once. Sequences were obtained from memory CD4+ T cells from PBMCs. Regarding subset: CD45RA-negative fraction. The receptors stem from a man younger than 35 in good health. Some clones in this sample may be carry-over from other donors' samples.

The rearrangement uses TRBV5-4 and TRBJ2-2; 7 bases fit TRBD2. The length of the CDR3 is 18 residues. Per germline, CDR1 SGHNT and CDR2 YYREEE (reference sequence). Unmatched junction bases numbered 15, after V lost 5 bases and J lost 2 bases. The CDR3 nucleotides are TGTGCCAGCAGACAAATTGACAGCGGGGTCCTTAACACCGGGGAGCTGTTTTTT. Translating gives CASRQIDSGVLNTGELFF.

V gene TRBV11-2 combines with J gene TRBJ2-7, with D unresolved. Germline V gene data show CDR1 as SGHAT and CDR2 as FQNNGV. Trimming took off 5 bases at V and 3 bases at J, with 5 bases between the two ends. The CDR3 is 11 amino acids. CDR3 coding DNA: TGTGCCAGCAGCCACCTCTACGAGCAGTACTTC. It encodes CASSHLYEQYF.

The rearrangement joins TRBV29-1 to TRBJ2-7; 10 nucleotides match TRBD2. Per the germline V gene, CDR1 is SQVTM and CDR2 is ANQGSEA. J was trimmed by 7 bases and V by 3 bases; bases with no gene match: 9. This CDR3 spans 14 amino acids. CDR3 DNA: TGCAGCGTTGACGGGCTAGCGGGAGTTGAAGAGCAGTACTTC. Its protein is CSVDGLAGVEEQYF.

V usage is TRBV19 and J usage is TRBJ2-5; TRBD2 might be the D (6 bases). From germline, CDR1 is LNHDA and CDR2 SQIVND (reference sequence). Trimming took 2 bases from V and 0 from J, leaving 13 bases between them. This CDR3 is 16 amino acids long. The chain's CDR3 is CASSIKPGLDQETQYF. The CDR3 nucleotides read TGTGCCAGTAGTATAAAACCGGGACTGGACCAAGAGACCCAGTACTTC.